The T cell receptor (beta chain) described here comes from a study of shared clonotypes between healthy human individuals (dated by TCRdb to 2018 to 2020). Study-level background: Three men and a couple of women, aged 18 to 49 years, made up the cohort. Blood TCR repertoires of roughly five healthy adults were deeply sequenced to estimate repertoire size and the extent of clonotype sharing between individuals. To increase sequencing depth and limit assay-specific biases, different laboratories used diverse techniques to prepare libraries and sequence TCR repertoires. Between about 0.94 and 8.9 billion PBMCs per donor were obtained by leukapheresis. For each donor, CD4 naive and CD4 memory were each run on three plates, CD8 naive on two plates, and CD8 memory on one plate.

The donors were healthy, HIV-negative adults who had no recently reported acute infections or vaccinations. Every donor was a Caucasian adult living in Nashville, Tennessee, USA. CD4+ T cells were enriched by magnetic negative selection; naive cells were then positively selected on CD45RA, and the negative fraction formed the memory subset. Blood was collected by leukapheresis, and PBMCs were isolated by Ficoll-Histopaque density gradient centrifugation and then cryopreserved in liquid nitrogen vapor phase. Purity and quantity of every magnetically sorted T cell population were checked by analytical flow cytometry. Genomic DNA was isolated from each sorted fraction and quantified by UV absorbance on a Nanodrop 2000c. TCR CDR3 regions were amplified from genomic DNA by multiplex PCR using the deep immunoSEQ assay. For each cell subset, the extracted genomic DNA was distributed evenly across all wells of several immunoSEQ 96-well plates, and each plate served as one replicate. Each replicate PCR for sorted subsets received approximately 220 ng genomic DNA, equal to tens of thousands of T cell genomes. Purified libraries were quantified with a Qubit 3.0 fluorometer, sized on a Bioanalyzer 2100, and re-quantified with the KAPA Library Quantification kit. Each immunoSEQ 96-well plate was sequenced on its own single-read 150-cycle Illumina NextSeq 550 flow cell. In the original analysis: The immunoSEQ output contained only junctional sequences without quality scores, so filtering could not match that applied to full-length reads. Sequences were annotated with PyIR, a Python wrapper for IgBLAST v1.9, and V/J genes and CDR3 were assigned using IMGT germline references. Reads were filtered out if the reads had weak V/J assignments (E-value above 1e-6), no CDR3, stop codons, out-of-frame junctions, or ambiguous translated residues. A V3J clonotype was defined by an identical inferred V gene, J gene, and CDR3 amino acid sequence. Percentage overlap between repertoires was computed as shared unique clonotypes divided by the size of the smaller repertoire. Three approaches were used to assess repertoire richness: RTK rarefaction, the Chao1 estimator, and Recon v2.1 estimates of unobserved clonotypes. For all TCRbeta clonotypes obtained by the gDNA method from a few donors, generation probabilities were computed with OLGA. TCRdb holds this immuneACCESS table with in-frame rearrangements only. Some clones are missing; in checked studies, unresolved V genes explain under half, and the rest has no known cause. V, J and clone size reflect that table, while D and trimming were determined from the DNA. Across this sample there are 550,000 to 850,000 clones, with roughly 70% seen only once. The top ten hold about 1.8% of the sample.

The paper as a whole reports these results and caveats: Sharing across a handful of donors was observed for about 5% of naive CD4, 3% to 3.5% of naive CD8, 2% to 2.5% of memory CD4, and about 0.4% of memory CD8 clonotypes. Estimated clonotype richness was generally larger for naive than for memory subsets. Sampling was restricted to blood, and TCR repertoires in tissue are likely to differ from TCR repertoires in blood. Because the study included a small number of donors, the genetic and exposure-history diversity represented was limited. Incomplete sequencing was indicated by rarefaction of sorted-subset datasets, despite the large sequencing depth. Higher generation probabilities were observed for clonotypes shared by all four sorted-subset donors than for non-shared clonotypes. Based on pairwise subsampling, the degree of clonotype sharing among donors was expected to be affected by sequencing depth.

The CDR3 sequence holds 16 residues, the cysteine and phenylalanine included. Here the CDR3 DNA is all that survives: 48 bases in frame from base 1. The V end gives up 3 bases and the J end 4 bases, leaving 8 bases in the junction not matched to a gene. Sequences SGHVS (CDR1) and FQNEAQ (CDR2) are obtained from the germline V gene. About this clone: Its antigen is unknown. There are no base qualities to consult, and no much larger clone falls within one base.

The sequenced material came from memory CD4+ T cells sorted from blood. What this sample's cell subset or site label stands for: CD45RA-negative fraction. The TCR sequence derives from a woman in her twenties or thirties in good health. This chain is built from TRBV7-8 and TRBJ2-7; 11 bases in the middle match TRBD2. CDR3 region: CASSFLGTSGNYEQYF. The DNA sequence follows: TGTGCCAGCAGCTTCCTAGGGACTAGCGGTAATTACGAGCAGTACTTC.